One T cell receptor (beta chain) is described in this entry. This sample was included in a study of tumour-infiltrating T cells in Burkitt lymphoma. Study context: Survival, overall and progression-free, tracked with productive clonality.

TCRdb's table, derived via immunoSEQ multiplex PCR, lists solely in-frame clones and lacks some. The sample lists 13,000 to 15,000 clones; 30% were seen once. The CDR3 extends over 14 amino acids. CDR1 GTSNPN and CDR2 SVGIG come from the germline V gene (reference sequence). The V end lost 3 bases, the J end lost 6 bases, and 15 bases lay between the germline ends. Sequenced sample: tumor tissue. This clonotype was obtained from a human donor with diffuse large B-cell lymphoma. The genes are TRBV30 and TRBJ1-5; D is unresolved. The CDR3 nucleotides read TGTGCCTGGAGGCCCCTGGGAGTAGGTCAGCCCCAGCATTTT. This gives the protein CAWRPLGVGQPQHF.